Below are 21 T cell receptor beta chains sequenced from a single sample in a study of vaccination and CD4 T cells after COVID-19. These TCRs' antigens remain unknown. The study sequenced cultured CD4+ T cell DNA using the Oncomine TCR Beta short-read assay. TCRdb itself ran the PCR reads through MiXCR, one entry per CDR3 protein. The profile shows about 3,800 distinct CDR3 sequences, 15% of them singletons. Described treatment: approximately 9-day PBMC culture with coronavirus spike peptide pools or control peptides (ViraFEST assay). The specimen sequenced was CD4+ T cells from blood, cultured in vitro. These receptors came from a human donor who had recovered from COVID-19.

The chain joins TRBV12-3 or TRBV12-4 to TRBJ1-3; no clear D gene. The CDR3 has 15 amino acids. The V gene lost 3 bases and the J gene lost 0 bases, with 9 bases spanning the gap. The CDR3 region is CASSLEEYSGNTIYF. The CDR3 DNA reads TGTGCCAGCAGTTTGGAGGAATACTCTGGAAACACCATATATTTT.

This clonotype is classed as medium-sized. The V call is TRBV12-3 or TRBV12-4, the J call TRBJ1-6; the D gene is possibly TRBD1 (6 bases). Trimming stripped 5 bases from V and 13 bases from J, with 18 bases between. CDR3 length equals 14 residues. The CDR3 DNA reads as TGTGCCAGCAGTCCACAGGGAGCCCGTGTGCCCCTCCACTTT. It codes for CASSPQGARVPLHF.

This clonotype counts as medium-sized. The chain recombines TRBV7-3 with TRBJ1-2; TRBD1 agrees at 11 bases. V shed 3 bases and J 7 bases; nucleotides not matched to a gene: 4. CDR3 size: 14 residues. From germline, CDR1 is SGHTA and CDR2 FQGTGA. The CDR3 is CASSLPGTGGGYTF. DNA for the CDR3: TGTGCCAGCAGCTTGCCGGGGACAGGGGGTGGCTACACCTTC.

This clonotype was seen only a few times. This chain links TRBV19 with TRBJ2-1, with TRBD1 matching 9 bases. The V segment lost 6 bases and the J segment 4 bases; nucleotides outside the gene matches: 4. From germline, CDR1 is LNHDA and CDR2 SQIVND (reference sequence). This CDR3 is 14 amino acids long. This CDR3 is CASSLQGAYNEQFF. For the CDR3, the DNA is TGTGCCAGTAGCCTACAGGGGGCGTACAATGAGCAGTTCTTC.

The chain links TRBV12-3 or TRBV12-4 to TRBJ1-1; D remains unclear. The CDR3 is 13 residues long. The V and J ends lost 3 bases and 8 bases respectively, with 13 bases between them. The CDR3 DNA reads TGTGCCAGCAGTTTCCGAGGGAAGGTCGAAGCTTTCTTT. It yields the protein CASSFRGKVEAFF.

This clonotype showed up just a few times. The chain is built from TRBV12-3 or TRBV12-4 and TRBJ1-2; TRBD1 might be the D (6 bases). V was trimmed by 3 bases and J by 4 bases, leaving 15 bases between them. This CDR3 comprises 15 residues. The CDR3 spells CASSFYQGRFYGYTF. The CDR3 DNA is TGTGCCAGCAGTTTCTACCAGGGGCGTTTCTATGGCTACACCTTC.

The chain uses TRBV7-8 and TRBJ2-2; no reliable D call. This CDR3 contains 13 residues. Trimming shortened V by 6 bases and J by 0 bases, and 5 bases separated the two germline ends. Germline CDR1 and CDR2: SGHVS and FQNEAQ. The CDR3 loop reads CASRVTNTGELFF. The CDR3 bases are TGTGCCAGCAGAGTGACGAACACCGGGGAGCTGTTTTTT.

In its sample, this clonotype is medium-sized (0.01 to 0.1%). J is TRBJ2-3 and V is TRBV4-1, with D perhaps TRBD2 (6 bases). V was clipped by 0 bases and J by 0 bases, with 13 bases between them. Looked up from germline, CDR1 is MGHRA and CDR2 is YSYEKL. The CDR3 length is 17 residues. The CDR3 DNA is TGCGCCAGCAGCCAAGATTTGGGGACTTATAGCACAGATACGCAGTATTTT. This sequence encodes CASSQDLGTYSTDTQYF.

By share of the sample, this clonotype is medium-sized. CDR3 DNA: TGCGCCAGCAGCTTGGACACTCCCTACGAGCAGTACTTC. It encodes CASSLDTPYEQYF. J is TRBJ2-7 and V is TRBV5-1; D ambiguous. The V end was cut by 0 bases, the J end by 2 bases, with 6 bases between. CDR3 length: 13 residues. CDR1 is SGHRS and CDR2 is YFSETQ in the germline V gene.

By its share, this clonotype is large. The chain combines TRBV27 with TRBJ1-5; D call uncertain. The V and J ends lost 4 bases and 3 bases respectively, with 10 bases between them. The V gene's germline CDR1 is MNHEY and CDR2 SMNVEV (reference sequence). The CDR3 length is 14 residues. CDR3 bases: TGTGCCAGCAGTTCAAAAGGGCTCAATCAGCCCCAGCATTTT. It codes for CASSSKGLNQPQHF.

Concerning this clonotype: Germline and junction disagree at one end, which may indicate a read error. The chain couples TRBV7-9 to TRBJ2-1; 9 bases are shared with TRBD2. Germline CDR1 and CDR2: SEHNR and FQNEAQ (reference sequence). This CDR3 is 15 amino acids long. The CDR3: CASSLGTSAVNDQFF. In DNA form, the CDR3 reads TGTGCCAGCAGCTTAGGGACTAGCGCCGTTAATGACCAGTTCTTC.

Sample share makes this clonotype large. The chain combines TRBV20-1 with TRBJ1-3; possible D gene TRBD1, 5 bases. The CDR3 contains 13 residues. Trimming shortened V by 1 base and J by 8 bases, and 12 bases separated the two germline ends. Looked up from germline, CDR1 is DFQATT and CDR2 is SNEGSKA (reference sequence). The CDR3 sequence: CSARGRRAYTIYF. CDR3 nucleotides: TGCAGTGCTAGAGGGCGCAGGGCGTACACCATATATTTT.

In its sample, this clonotype was seen a few times. V and J are TRBV12-3 or TRBV12-4 and TRBJ2-3; TRBD1 matches 8 bases. The CDR3 sequence is 15 residues long. Losses at the gene ends were 1 base for V and 6 bases for J; bases not matched to a gene: 6. In nucleotides, the CDR3 is TGTGCCAGCAGTTTAGGCCTGGACAGGGAGGATACGCAGTATTTT. Residues: CASSLGLDREDTQYF.

This chain connects TRBV19 to TRBJ1-2; a weak D match, TRBD1 (5 bases). The CDR3 has 12 amino acids. Trimming took off 5 bases at V and 8 bases at J, with 12 bases between the two ends. Germline V lookup: CDR1 LNHDA, CDR2 SQIVND (reference sequence). CDR3 coding DNA: TGTGCCAGTAGTTCAGGGAGGAAGGGCTACACCTTC. It translates to CASSSGRKGYTF.

This clonotype was seen a single time. Its ends do not fully match the called genes, so a read error is possible. CDR3 protein: CASSRAGGEKLLF. The DNA of the CDR3 is TGTGCCAGCAGCCGTGCCGGGGGCGAAAAACTGCTTTTT. The chain combines TRBV5-6 with TRBJ1-4, with D maybe TRBD1 (6 bases). Germline loops: CDR1 SGHDT, CDR2 YYEEEE. The CDR3 runs 13 residues. The whole variable domain, remainder taken from reference TRBV5-6 and TRBJ1-4, is DAGVTQSPTHLIKTRGQQVTLRCSPKSGHDTVSWYQQALGQGPQFIFQYYEEEERQRGNFPDRFSGHQFPNYSSELNVNALLLGDSALYLCASSRAGGEKLLFGSGTQLSVL.

By sample share, this clonotype is medium-sized. V and J are TRBV20-1 and TRBJ1-1, with D hard to call. The CDR3 runs to 13 residues. Germline-derived CDR1 and CDR2 are DFQATT and SNEGSKA (reference sequence). V was cut by 1 base and J by 0 bases, with 6 bases left in between. CDR3 nucleotides: TGCAGTGCTAGAGTCTCAGTGAACACTGAAGCTTTCTTT. Its translation: CSARVSVNTEAFF.

This clonotype is medium-sized (0.01 to 0.1%). The chain uses TRBV20-1 and TRBJ2-3, with 14 bases matching TRBD2. Germline CDR1 DFQATT, CDR2 SNEGSKA (reference sequence). The junction had 9 bases not matched to a gene; V was cut back by 6 bases and J by 4 bases. There are 16 residues in the CDR3. The CDR3 DNA follows: TGCAGTGCCCCTCCCATGGGACTAGCGGGAGCAGATACGCAGTATTTT. It is translated as CSAPPMGLAGADTQYF.

The chain has TRBV12-3 or TRBV12-4 and TRBJ1-6, with D unresolved. The CDR3 contains 13 residues. The V gene lost 6 bases and the J gene lost 6 bases, with 9 bases spanning the gap. The CDR3 protein is CASSGLINSPLHF. The CDR3, as DNA: TGTGCCAGCAGCGGACTGATTAATTCACCCCTCCACTTT.

This clonotype is labeled medium-sized. V gene TRBV19 combines with J gene TRBJ2-7, with D possibly TRBD1 on 5 matching bases. The CDR3 totals 15 residues. Deletions cut 5 bases from V and 3 bases from J, with 17 bases between. The germline gives CDR1 LNHDA, CDR2 SQIVND (reference sequence). CDR3 nucleotide sequence: TGTGCCAGTAGTCCCATTGCAGGGAACAACTACGAGCAGTACTTC. Its protein product is CASSPIAGNNYEQYF.

This clonotype was observed a few times. The chain's CDR3 is CSASPGTGAGDEQYF. The CDR3, as DNA: TGCAGTGCTTCTCCCGGGACAGGGGCCGGGGACGAGCAGTACTTC. This chain connects TRBV20-1 to TRBJ2-7, with 10 bases fitting TRBD1. The CDR3 consists of 15 residues. V gave up 5 bases and J gave up 5 bases; unmatched junction bases: 12. Germline lookup yields CDR1 DFQATT and CDR2 SNEGSKA (reference sequence).

By its share, this clonotype is medium-sized. The chain has TRBV6-2 or TRBV6-3 and TRBJ1-2, with 9 bases identical to TRBD1. The CDR3 is 14 amino acids. Germline CDR1 is MNHEY and CDR2 is SVGEGT. Trimming at V came to 6 bases and at J to 5 bases, leaving 7 bases not matched to a gene. CDR3 sequence: CASRPTGGGYGYTF. The CDR3 nucleotides are TGTGCCAGCAGGCCCACAGGGGGCGGTTATGGCTACACCTTC.